The 17 T cell receptor beta chains in this list originate from one sample, sequenced in a study of T cell responses to AZD1222 COVID-19 vaccine (dated by TCRdb to the early 2020s). The intended sense of this specimen's time point label: baseline before first vaccination. The label giving this sample's treatment or condition can be read as: meningococcal conjugate vaccine given as trial control. Library method: the immunoSEQ multiplex PCR assay. TCRdb limited this immuneACCESS table to in-frame rearrangements with V and J called. A share of clones is missing; checked studies link under half to unresolved V genes, and the rest is unexplained. Across this sample there are 130,000 to 150,000 clones, with 88% seen only once. The top ten clonotypes cover under 3.5% of the sample. The source was peripheral blood, collected on day 0 of MenACWY control vaccination. These receptors originate from an adult in good health.

The V call is TRBV19, the J call TRBJ2-1; D gene unclear. From germline, CDR1 is LNHDA and CDR2 SQIVND (reference sequence). This CDR3 contains 14 residues. V was pared by 7 bases and J by 3 bases, with 13 bases between. The CDR3 sequence: CASNTAWGYNEQFF. In DNA form, the CDR3 reads TGTGCCAGTAACACTGCGTGGGGCTACAATGAGCAGTTCTTC.

This rearrangement joins TRBV28 to TRBJ2-3; tentative D call: TRBD2 (6 bases). V lost 3 bases and J 6 bases, leaving 13 bases between the germline ends. Germline loops: CDR1 MDHEN, CDR2 SYDVKM. CDR3 length: 14 residues. Here the CDR3 DNA reads TGTGCCAGCAGTTTCCCGGGAGATGAGGATACGCAGTATTTT. The encoded protein is CASSFPGDEDTQYF.

This chain connects TRBV19 to TRBJ2-6, with 7 bases fitting TRBD1. After removal of 4 bases from V and 3 bases from J, the junction contained 3 bases not matched to a gene. Germline V gene data show CDR1 as LNHDA and CDR2 as SQIVND (reference sequence). This CDR3 has 15 amino acids. CDR3 coding DNA: TGTGCCAGTAGTACTACAGGGGTTGGGGCCAACGTCCTGACTTTC. It yields the protein CASSTTGVGANVLTF. Full variable domain (remainder filled in from reference TRBV19 and TRBJ2-6): DGGITQSPKYLFRKEGQNVTLSCEQNLNHDAMYWYRQDPGQGLRLIYYSQIVNDFQKGDIAEGYSVSREKKESFPLTVTSAQKNPTAFYLCASSTTGVGANVLTFGAGSRLTVL.

This rearrangement joins TRBV19 to TRBJ2-1, with 7 bases identical to TRBD2. Trimming at V came to 0 bases and at J to 6 bases, leaving 14 bases not matched to a gene. Germline CDR1 and CDR2: LNHDA and SQIVND (reference sequence). There are 18 residues in the CDR3. CDR3 nucleotide sequence: TGTGCCAGTAGTATAGAGCATCGTTGGCGGGAGAAACCCAATGAGCAGTTCTTC. It yields the protein CASSIEHRWREKPNEQFF.

The chain couples TRBV6-5 to TRBJ1-2; TRBD1 agrees at 7 bases. V shed 6 bases and J 8 bases; nucleotides not matched to a gene: 3. Germline V lookup: CDR1 MNHEY, CDR2 SVGAGI. The CDR3 is 11 residues long. In DNA, the CDR3 is TGTGCCAGCAGGACAGGGTACGGCTACACCTTC. Protein: CASRTGYGYTF.

This clone has just one count. V gene TRBV6-6 combines with J gene TRBJ1-5; 8 nucleotides match TRBD1. The CDR3 has 14 residues. Germline CDR1 reads MNHNY; CDR2 reads SVGAGI (reference sequence). Trimming cost V 7 bases and J 4 bases; bases outside gene matches: 6. CDR3 amino acids: CASTAQGANQPQHF. The CDR3 DNA follows: TGTGCCAGCACCGCCCAGGGGGCTAATCAGCCCCAGCATTTT.

This chain links TRBV7-2 with TRBJ2-1, with 8 bases matching TRBD2. The CDR3 consists of 17 residues. The germline gives CDR1 SGHTA, CDR2 FQGNSA. V shed 0 bases, J shed 6 bases, and the junction held 10 bases outside the gene matches. The CDR3 region has the DNA TGTGCCAGCAGCTTAGCAGCTACGGGACTAGGGTTCAATGAGCAGTTCTTC. It yields the protein CASSLAATGLGFNEQFF. The variable domain in full, with the rest retrieved from reference TRBV7-2 and TRBJ2-1, is GAGVSQSPSNKVTEKGKDVELRCDPISGHTALYWYRQSLGQGLEFLIYFQGNSAPDKSGLPSDRFSAERTGGSVSTLTIQRTQQEDSAVYLCASSLAATGLGFNEQFFGPGTRLTVL.

This sequence joins TRBV28 and TRBJ2-7; TRBD1 or TRBD2 may be the D gene (5 bases each). CDR3 length equals 16 residues. Trimming stripped 3 bases from V and 2 bases from J, with 17 bases between. The germline V gene encodes CDR1 MDHEN and CDR2 SYDVKM. CDR3 in DNA: TGTGCCAGCAGTTTGGCCTCGGGGACGGCTACCTACGAGCAGTACTTC. As protein: CASSLASGTATYEQYF.

The rearrangement uses TRBV11-2 and TRBJ2-5, with a tentative D call TRBD1 (6 bases). This CDR3 comprises 15 residues. Deletions cut 4 bases from V and 2 bases from J, with 14 bases between. The germline V gene encodes CDR1 SGHAT and CDR2 FQNNGV. In nucleotides, the CDR3 is TGTGCCAGCAGCTCGGGTGGGACACCACAAGAGACCCAGTACTTC. It specifies CASSSGGTPQETQYF. Looking up the rest from reference TRBV11-2 and TRBJ2-5 gives the full variable domain: EAGVAQSPRYKIIEKRQSVAFWCNPISGHATLYWYQQILGQGPKLLIQFQNNGVVDDSQLPKDRFSAERLKGVDSTLKIQPAKLEDSAVYLCASSSGGTPQETQYFGPGTRLLVL.

V and J are TRBV16 and TRBJ1-1; D unresolved. V was trimmed by 1 base and J by 7 bases, leaving 10 bases between them. Germline-derived CDR1 and CDR2 are KGHSY and FQNENV. The CDR3 is 13 amino acids. The CDR3 is CASSQFNGLEAFF. CDR3 bases: TGTGCCAGCAGCCAATTCAACGGACTTGAAGCTTTCTTT. The variable domain in full, completed from reference TRBV16 and TRBJ1-1, reads GEEVAQTPKHLVRGEGQKAKLYCAPIKGHSYVFWYQQVLKNEFKFLISFQNENVFDETGMPKERFSAKCLPNSPCSLEIQATKLEDSAVYFCASSQFNGLEAFFGQGTRLTVV.

This clone occurred once. The rearrangement joins TRBV27 to TRBJ2-7; TRBD1 matches 10 bases. This CDR3 region has 16 residues. The V and J ends lost 3 bases and 2 bases, in that order; junction bases with no gene match: 7. Germline V gene sequence: CDR1 MNHEY, CDR2 SMNVEV (reference sequence). CDR3 coding DNA: TGTGCCAGCAGTTTTTGGGGACAGGGGCGGACCTACGAGCAGTACTTC. Its translation: CASSFWGQGRTYEQYF.

V gene TRBV27 combines with J gene TRBJ2-6; D is possibly TRBD2 (6 bases). This CDR3 region has 15 residues. The V gene's germline CDR1 is MNHEY and CDR2 SMNVEV (reference sequence). V was trimmed by 6 bases and J by 2 bases, leaving 11 bases between them. The CDR3 DNA reads as TGTGCCAGCAGGGGGGTAGCGGCTGGGGCCAACGTCCTGACTTTC. This translates into CASRGVAAGANVLTF. Combining the CDR3 with reference TRBV27 and TRBJ2-6 gives the whole variable domain EAQVTQNPRYLITVTGKKLTVTCSQNMNHEYMSWYRQDPGLGLRQIYYSMNVEVTDKGDVPEGYKVSRKEKRNFPLILESPSPNQTSLYFCASRGVAAGANVLTFGAGSRLTVL.

This chain connects TRBV5-1 to TRBJ2-7; TRBD2 agrees at 15 bases. From germline, CDR1 is SGHRS and CDR2 YFSETQ. V trimming: 4 bases; J trimming: 6 bases; junction bases outside the gene matches: 8. This CDR3 spans 16 amino acids. CDR3 DNA: TGCGCCAGCAGCCCGGGACTAGCGGGAGGAGTAGGCGAGCAGTACTTC. Translated, it gives CASSPGLAGGVGEQYF. Full variable domain (outside the CDR3, taken from reference TRBV5-1 and TRBJ2-7): KAGVTQTPRYLIKTRGQQVTLSCSPISGHRSVSWYQQTPGQGLQFLFEYFSETQRNKGNFPGRFSGRQFSNSRSEMNVSTLELGDSALYLCASSPGLAGGVGEQYFGPGTRLTVT.

This chain links TRBV15 with TRBJ1-4; D is uncertain. V was clipped by 3 bases and J by 5 bases, with 10 bases between them. The germline gives CDR1 LNHNV, CDR2 YYDKDF (reference sequence). This CDR3 region has 14 residues. The CDR3 DNA is TGTGCCACCAGCAGGGGCCCGACGAATGAAAAACTGTTTTTT. Its translation is CATSRGPTNEKLFF. The full variable domain, with the rest looked up from reference TRBV15 and TRBJ1-4, is DAMVIQNPRYQVTQFGKPVTLSCSQTLNHNVMYWYQQKSSQAPKLLFHYYDKDFNNEADTPDNFQSRRPNTSFCFLDIRSPGLGDTAMYLCATSRGPTNEKLFFGSGTQLSVL.

This chain joins TRBV24-1 and TRBJ2-3; D is possibly TRBD1 (5 bases). V lost 8 bases and J lost 7, with 18 bases in between. This CDR3 has 14 residues. The germline V gene has CDR1 KGHDR and CDR2 SFDVKD. The CDR3 DNA sequence: TGTGCCACCACCCCGTCTCAGGGTCCTAATACGCAGTATTTT. Its protein is CATTPSQGPNTQYF.

There are a few counts of this clone. This chain links TRBV7-8 with TRBJ2-7, with a possible D match to TRBD2 (7 bases). V was pared by 2 bases and J by 7 bases, with 18 bases between. Germline assignment: CDR1 SGHVS and CDR2 FQNEAQ. This CDR3 is 15 amino acids long. The CDR3 bases are TGTGCCAGCAGCTTACAAGGGGGGGCTCCTAGGGAGCAGTACTTC. Translated: CASSLQGGAPREQYF. The variable domain in full, completed from reference TRBV7-8 and TRBJ2-7, reads GAGVSQSPRYKVAKRGQDVALRCDPISGHVSLFWYQQALGQGPEFLTYFQNEAQLDKSGLPSDRFFAERPEGSVSTLKIQRTQQEDSAVYLCASSLQGGAPREQYFGPGTRLTVT.

The J gene is TRBJ1-1, the V gene TRBV5-1; D not certain. The germline V gene encodes CDR1 SGHRS and CDR2 YFSETQ. The CDR3 loop spans 14 amino acids. V was clipped by 0 bases and J by 4 bases, with 10 bases between them. The CDR3 DNA is TGCGCCAGCAGCTTGGGCCAAGGAGGCACTGAAGCTTTCTTT. Its protein product is CASSLGQGGTEAFF.